This paragraph reports one T cell receptor (beta chain). This sample was taken from a study of T-cell reconstitution after alpha-beta-depleted transplantation in children. The CDR3 covers 15 residues. Between the trimmed V and J ends, which lost 3 bases and 7 bases, there was a span of 18 bases. Unique molecular identifiers featured in how the TCRbeta library was prepared. A single record per CDR3 protein comes from TCRdb applying MiXCR to the PCR reads. Of some 500,000 distinct CDR3 sequences listed, approximately 16% are singletons. The rearrangement links TRBV12-3 or TRBV12-4 to TRBJ1-2; maybe TRBD1 (5 bases). The TCR comes from a human donor who donated a stem cell graft to a child with acute lymphoblastic leukemia. This specimen was PBMCs from the stem cell graft donor, taken from the stem cell graft. The CDR3 bases are TGTGCCAGCAGTTTTCATCCGGGACCCATGGGTGGCTACACCTTC. It encodes CASSFHPGPMGGYTF.